This T cell receptor (beta chain) was found in a study of blood T cell repertoires in COVID-19 (TCRdb year 2020). A note on the overall study: Samples from collaborators originated in the United States, Italy and Spain and spanned both the acute and convalescent phases of COVID-19. The prospective study material was composed of cDNA or gDNA derived from T cells, B-cell-depleted T cells, or PBMCs. The dataset comprised deeply sampled blood TCRbeta repertoires from subjects exposed to, actively infected with, or recovered from COVID-19. The repertoires were released in a freely available public database intended as a resource for research on the immune response to SARS-CoV-2. The samples were drawn from two sources: the first 160 participants of the ongoing ImmuneRACE study, and some 1,300 subjects contributed by 6 global collaborators. Sample metadata almost always included a de-identified subject ID, COVID-19 status, age in years and sex. Where HLA class I and class II types were available, the types were taken from metadata supplied by the sample provider, not from assay-based typing.

As regards this clone: The antigen it recognizes is unknown. No much larger clone is present one base from it, and per-base qualities are unavailable.

The immunoSEQ Assay, a bias-controlled multiplex PCR, was used to amplify TCRbeta CDR3 regions from genomic DNA. In the source study's methods: The number of nucleated cells in each sample was estimated by amplification of reference gene primers within the assay. To quantify the absolute abundance of each unique TCRbeta CDR3 rearrangement, sequence reads were collapsed and filtered. For each sample, productive Simpson clonality was calculated by taking the square root of Simpson's diversity index across productive rearrangements. TCRdb stores this immuneACCESS table with in-frame sequences only. Part of the clones is absent; in the studies checked, under half of the shortfall reflects unresolved V genes, and no reason is known for the rest. V and J calls plus clone size are reproduced from that table; the DNA served to infer D and trimming. The sample records some 250,000 clones, approximately 83% of which are singletons. The ten largest clones capture more than 1.5% of the sample.

Samples from volunteer blood donors who had recovered from COVID-19 were contributed by a second Seattle source. Whole blood was collected in K2EDTA tubes by collaborating institutions according to the institutions' own protocols. Collaborator samples were shipped for TCRbeta analysis as frozen whole blood, isolated PBMCs, or DNA extracted from either sample type. Cut back by 1 base and 0 bases, the V and J ends lie 13 bases apart. Looking up the germline V gene yields CDR1 SGHRS and CDR2 YFSETQ. The CDR3 spans 17 residues, from the cysteine through the phenylalanine. Left in the record is the CDR3 DNA by itself, 51 bases read in frame from the first base. Beyond this particular receptor, the publication reports: How much clinical and demographic metadata was included differed by source and by participant, and the metadata was provided uncurated.

Sequencing input: peripheral blood. The chain employs TRBV5-1 and TRBJ2-2; a weak D assignment points to TRBD1 (6 bases agree). The sequence came from a young man who had recovered from COVID-19. The base sequence is TGCGCCAGCAGCTTGCCCTCCGGGACATCGAACACCGGGGAGCTGTTTTTT. This encodes CASSLPSGTSNTGELFF.